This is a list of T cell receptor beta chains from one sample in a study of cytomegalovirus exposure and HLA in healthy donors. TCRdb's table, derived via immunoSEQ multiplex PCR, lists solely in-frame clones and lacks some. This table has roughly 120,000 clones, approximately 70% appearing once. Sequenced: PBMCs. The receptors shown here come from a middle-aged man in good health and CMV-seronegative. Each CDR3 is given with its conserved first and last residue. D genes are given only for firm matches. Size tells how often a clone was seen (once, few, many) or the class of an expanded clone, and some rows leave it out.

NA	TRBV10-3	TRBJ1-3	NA	CAISNAGQGNTIYF	TGTGCCATCAGTAATGCAGGGCAGGGAAACACCATATATTTT
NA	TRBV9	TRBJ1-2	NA	CASSVDSSPNYGYTF	TGTGCCAGCAGCGTCGACAGTTCCCCTAACTATGGCTACACCTTC
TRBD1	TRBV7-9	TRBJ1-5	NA	CASSLGQGGDQPQHF	TGTGCCAGCAGCTTAGGACAGGGGGGGGATCAGCCCCAGCATTTT
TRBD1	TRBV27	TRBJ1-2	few	CASSLSRGRARFYTF	TGTGCCAGCAGTTTATCTAGGGGGCGGGCGCGATTCTACACCTTC
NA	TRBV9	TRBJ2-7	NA	CASSPSGGFNEQYF	TGTGCCAGCAGCCCCTCCGGGGGTTTCAACGAGCAGTACTTC
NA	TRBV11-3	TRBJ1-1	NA	CASSLGGGLGEAFF	TGTGCCAGCAGCTTAGGGGGGGGCCTTGGTGAAGCTTTCTTT
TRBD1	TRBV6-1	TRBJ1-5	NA	CASSVRTGGRPTQPQHF	TGTGCCAGCAGTGTCCGGACAGGGGGCAGACCAACCCAGCCCCAGCATTTT
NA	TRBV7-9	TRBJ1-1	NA	CASSTTGFGTEAFF	TGTGCCAGCAGTACTACAGGGTTTGGCACTGAAGCTTTCTTT
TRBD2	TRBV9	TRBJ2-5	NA	CASSVATGGAGKETQYF	TGTGCCAGCAGCGTAGCTACGGGGGGAGCGGGGAAGGAGACCCAGTACTTC
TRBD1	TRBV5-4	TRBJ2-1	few	CASSYAAGQGYNEQFF	TGTGCCAGCAGTTACGCTGCGGGACAGGGATACAATGAGCAGTTCTTC
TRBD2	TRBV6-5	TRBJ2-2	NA	CASRLAANTGELFF	TGTGCCAGCAGACTAGCGGCGAACACCGGGGAGCTGTTTTTT
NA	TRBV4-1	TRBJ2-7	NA	CASSQDAGVREQYF	TGCGCCAGCAGCCAAGATGCAGGGGTGAGGGAGCAGTACTTC
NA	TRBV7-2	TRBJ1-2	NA	CASSFDPQGNYGYTF	TGTGCCAGCAGCTTCGATCCTCAGGGGAACTATGGCTACACCTTC
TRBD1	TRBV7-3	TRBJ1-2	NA	CASSLKGQGDGYTF	TGTGCCAGCAGCTTAAAGGGGCAGGGGGATGGCTACACCTTC
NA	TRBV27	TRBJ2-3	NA	CASSLPSDTQYF	TGTGCCAGCAGTTTACCTTCCGATACGCAGTATTTT
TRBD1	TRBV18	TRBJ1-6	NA	CASSPDRDGSPLHF	TGTGCCAGCTCACCAGACAGGGATGGTTCACCCCTCCACTTT
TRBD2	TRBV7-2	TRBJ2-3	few	CASSALAGPSTDTQYF	TGTGCCAGCAGCGCACTAGCGGGGCCTTCCACAGATACGCAGTATTTT
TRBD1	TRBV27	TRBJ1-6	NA	CASSLSGTGGEPLHF	TGTGCCAGCAGTTTATCCGGGACAGGGGGCGAGCCCCTCCACTTT
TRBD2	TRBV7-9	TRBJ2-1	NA	CCSRFVAGGLNEQFF	TGTTGCAGCAGATTTGTGGCGGGGGGGCTCAATGAGCAGTTCTTC
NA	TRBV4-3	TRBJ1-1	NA	CASSQAMLVGTGAFF	TGCGCCAGCAGCCAAGCCATGTTAGTGGGGACTGGAGCTTTCTTT
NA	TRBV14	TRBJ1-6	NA	CASSPPGSYNSPLHF	TGTGCCAGCAGCCCCCCCGGTAGTTATAATTCACCCCTCCACTTT
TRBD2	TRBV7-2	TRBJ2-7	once	CASSLDLGGGEQYF	TGTGCCAGCAGCTTAGACCTCGGGGGGGGCGAGCAGTACTTC
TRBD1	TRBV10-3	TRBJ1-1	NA	CAMRQGSTDTEAFF	TGTGCCATGCGACAGGGAAGTACGGACACTGAAGCTTTCTTT
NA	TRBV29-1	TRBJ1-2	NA	CSVPGGGARGYTF	TGCAGCGTTCCGGGTGGGGGCGCTCGAGGCTACACCTTC
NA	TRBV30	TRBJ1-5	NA	CAWSPGNNQPQHF	TGTGCCTGGAGCCCAGGGAACAATCAGCCCCAGCATTTT
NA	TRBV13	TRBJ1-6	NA	CASSLGLDGPYNSPLHF	TGTGCCAGCAGCTTAGGCCTAGACGGTCCCTATAATTCACCCCTCCACTTT
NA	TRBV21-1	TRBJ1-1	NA	CASSRRPNSGLYAEAFF	TGTGCCAGCAGCCGACGACCGAATTCAGGGTTGTACGCTGAAGCTTTCTTT
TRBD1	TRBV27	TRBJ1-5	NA	CASSEGQSIQPQHF	TGTGCCAGCAGTGAGGGACAGTCCATTCAGCCCCAGCATTTT
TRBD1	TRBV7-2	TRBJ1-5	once	CASSQRTGGDNQPQHF	TGTGCCAGCAGTCAAAGGACAGGGGGGGACAATCAGCCCCAGCATTTT
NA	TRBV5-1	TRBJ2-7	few	CASSFGQSYEQYF	TGCGCCAGCAGCTTCGGACAGTCCTACGAGCAGTACTTC
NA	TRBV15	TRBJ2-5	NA	CATSRDGRGQETQYF	TGTGCCACCAGCAGAGATGGGAGGGGGCAAGAGACCCAGTACTTC
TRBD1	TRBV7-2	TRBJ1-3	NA	CASSWAGSGGGNTIYF	TGTGCCAGCAGCTGGGCTGGGTCAGGGGGTGGAAACACCATATATTTT
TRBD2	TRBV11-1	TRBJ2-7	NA	CASSLEGRGVAGNEQYF	TGTGCCAGCAGCTTAGAGGGGCGGGGGGTCGCCGGGAACGAGCAGTACTTC
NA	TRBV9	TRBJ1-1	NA	CASSVDGTPSLNTEAFF	TGTGCCAGCAGCGTAGACGGGACACCTTCTCTGAACACTGAAGCTTTCTTT
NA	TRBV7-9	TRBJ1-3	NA	CASSPTGYSGNTIYF	TGTGCCAGCAGCCCCACAGGCTACTCTGGAAACACCATATATTTT
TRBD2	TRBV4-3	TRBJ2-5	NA	CASSQEGGTRGGETQYF	TGCGCCAGCAGCCAAGAGGGTGGGACTAGGGGGGGAGAGACCCAGTACTTC
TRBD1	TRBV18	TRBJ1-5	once	CASSPAGGGNQPQHF	TGTGCCAGCTCACCCGCAGGGGGCGGGAATCAGCCCCAGCATTTT
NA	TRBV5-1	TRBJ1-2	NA	CASNLLGAGDYGYTF	TGCGCCAGCAACCTTTTGGGGGCAGGGGACTATGGCTACACCTTC
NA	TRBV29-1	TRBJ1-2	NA	CSVEGGQGGGGYTF	TGCAGCGTTGAAGGAGGCCAGGGAGGGGGGGGCTACACCTTC
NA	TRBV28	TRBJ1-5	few	CASSLAFGGNQPQHF	TGTGCCAGCAGTTTGGCGTTTGGAGGCAATCAGCCCCAGCATTTT
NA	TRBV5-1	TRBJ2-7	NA	CASSYTTGSTYEQYF	TGCGCCAGCAGCTATACGACAGGTTCCACCTACGAGCAGTACTTC
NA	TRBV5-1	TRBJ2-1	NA	CASSLRDNSYNEQFF	TGCGCCAGCAGTCTCCGGGACAATTCCTACAATGAGCAGTTCTTC
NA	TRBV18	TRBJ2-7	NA	CASSPGLEQYF	TGTGCCAGCTCACCGGGGCTCGAGCAGTACTTC
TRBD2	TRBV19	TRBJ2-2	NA	CASTKRGGGTGELFF	TGTGCCAGTACCAAACGTGGGGGGGGCACCGGGGAGCTGTTTTTT
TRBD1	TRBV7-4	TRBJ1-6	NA	CASSLTPDRGLGSYNSPLHF	TGTGCCAGCAGCTTAACCCCGGACAGGGGACTTGGGTCCTATAATTCACCCCTCCACTTT
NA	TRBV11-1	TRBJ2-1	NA	CASSFHQDNEQFF	TGTGCCAGCAGCTTTCATCAGGACAATGAGCAGTTCTTC
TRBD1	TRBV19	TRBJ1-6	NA	CASSTATGISSPLHF	TGTGCCAGTAGTACCGCGACAGGGATAAGCTCACCCCTCCACTTT
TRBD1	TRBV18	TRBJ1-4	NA	CASSPTGGYEKLFF	TGTGCCAGCTCACCGACAGGGGGTTATGAAAAACTGTTTTTT
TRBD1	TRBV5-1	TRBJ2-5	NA	CASSLAEGAWGETQYF	TGCGCCAGCAGCTTGGCCGAGGGGGCGTGGGGAGAGACCCAGTACTTC
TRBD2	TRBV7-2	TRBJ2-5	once	CASSHRTSGEGETQYF	TGTGCCAGCAGCCACCGGACTAGCGGGGAGGGAGAGACCCAGTACTTC
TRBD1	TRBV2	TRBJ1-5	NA	CASSQDRVGGWAQHF	TGTGCCAGCAGCCAAGACAGGGTAGGGGGTTGGGCCCAGCATTTT
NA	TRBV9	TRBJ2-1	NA	CASSPQVRGDGYNEQFF	TGTGCCAGCAGCCCCCAGGTAAGGGGCGACGGTTACAATGAGCAGTTCTTC
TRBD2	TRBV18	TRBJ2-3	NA	CASSPRPGSGGSTDTQYF	TGTGCCAGCTCACCCCGCCCAGGCAGCGGGGGTAGCACAGATACGCAGTATTTT
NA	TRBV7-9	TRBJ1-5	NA	CASSRGSNQPQHF	TGTGCCAGCAGTCGGGGAAGCAATCAGCCCCAGCATTTT
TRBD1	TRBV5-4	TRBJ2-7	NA	CASSQGTGEPYEQYF	TGCGCCAGCAGCCAAGGGACAGGGGAACCCTACGAGCAGTACTTC
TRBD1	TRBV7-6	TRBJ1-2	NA	CASSLVGDRDFYGYTF	TGTGCCAGCAGCTTAGTCGGGGACAGGGACTTCTATGGCTACACCTTC
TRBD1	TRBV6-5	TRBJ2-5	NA	CASSYWRDRVGETQYF	TGTGCCAGCAGTTACTGGCGAGACAGGGTCGGAGAGACCCAGTACTTC
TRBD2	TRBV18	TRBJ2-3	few	CASSLLAGGADTQYF	TGTGCCAGCTCACTACTAGCGGGGGGCGCAGATACGCAGTATTTT